This T cell receptor beta chain was documented in a study of blood T cell repertoires in COVID-19. Study-wide context: Samples came from the United States, Italy and Spain, spanning acute and convalescent COVID-19.

In germline, CDR1 is SGHRS, CDR2 YFSETQ. The CDR3 is made up of 13 amino acids. Trimming left V 2 bases short and J 4 bases short, with 9 bases between. Here immunoSEQ multiplex PCR was the method, and the copy in TCRdb shows in-frame clones only, minus some. Among 87,000 or so clones, about nine tenths were seen once, and the ten largest hold about 6.3%. The rearrangement joins TRBV5-1 to TRBJ1-1, with D possibly matching TRBD1 (6 bases). Sequenced input: peripheral blood. The sequence came from a man aged 18 to 35 with COVID-19, enrolled during active disease. The CDR3 DNA follows: TGCGCCAGCAGCTTTAGGGGGGGCACTGAAGCTTTCTTT. Its protein is CASSFRGGTEAFF.